This T cell receptor beta chain is drawn from a study of monozygotic twins with inflammatory bowel disease. General observations from the study: The existence of one strong signal or clonotype linked to IBD lacked support. TCRbeta inverse Simpson diversity was decreased in IBD patients versus healthy co-twins.

CDR1 and CDR2 from the germline V gene are SGHRS and YFSETQ. The CDR3 consists of 15 residues. With no T cell sorting beforehand, total RNA was isolated from whole blood. The template-switching step introduced UMIs that carried a 6-nucleotide sample barcode. TCRdb re-called the 5' RACE reads; one entry per CDR3 protein, DNA not given. This repertoire includes some 100,000 distinct CDR3 sequences. Of note for this clonotype: The antigen remains undetermined.

The TCR sequence derives from a human donor with ulcerative colitis or Crohn's disease, or a healthy co-twin of an affected twin (not recorded which). The sequenced material came from blood. This chain links TRBV5-1 with TRBJ2-3. CDR3 amino acids: CASSLAADTTDTQYF.